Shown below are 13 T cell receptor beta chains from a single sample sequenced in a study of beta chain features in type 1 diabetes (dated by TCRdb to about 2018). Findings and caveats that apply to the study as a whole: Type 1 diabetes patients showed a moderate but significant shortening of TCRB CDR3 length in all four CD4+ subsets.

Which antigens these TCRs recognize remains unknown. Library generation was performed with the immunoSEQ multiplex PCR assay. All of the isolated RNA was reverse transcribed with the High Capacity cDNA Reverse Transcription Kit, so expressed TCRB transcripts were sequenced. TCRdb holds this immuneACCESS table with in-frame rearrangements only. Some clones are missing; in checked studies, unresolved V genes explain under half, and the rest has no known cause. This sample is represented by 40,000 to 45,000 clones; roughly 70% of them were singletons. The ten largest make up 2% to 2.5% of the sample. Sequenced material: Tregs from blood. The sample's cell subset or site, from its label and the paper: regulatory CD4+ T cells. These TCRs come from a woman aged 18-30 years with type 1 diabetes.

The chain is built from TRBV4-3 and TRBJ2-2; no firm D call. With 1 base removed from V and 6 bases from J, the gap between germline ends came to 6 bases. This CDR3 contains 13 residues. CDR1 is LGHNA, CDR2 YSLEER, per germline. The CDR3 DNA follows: TGCGCCAGCAGCCAAGTCCCCTCCGGGGAGCTGTTTTTT. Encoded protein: CASSQVPSGELFF.

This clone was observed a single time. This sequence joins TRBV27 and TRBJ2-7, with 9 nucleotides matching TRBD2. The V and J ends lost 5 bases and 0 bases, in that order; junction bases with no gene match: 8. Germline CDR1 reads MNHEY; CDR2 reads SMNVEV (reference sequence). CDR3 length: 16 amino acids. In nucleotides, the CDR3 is TGTGCCAGCAGTCAGACTAGCGGCATAAGCTCCTACGAGCAGTACTTC. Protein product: CASSQTSGISSYEQYF.

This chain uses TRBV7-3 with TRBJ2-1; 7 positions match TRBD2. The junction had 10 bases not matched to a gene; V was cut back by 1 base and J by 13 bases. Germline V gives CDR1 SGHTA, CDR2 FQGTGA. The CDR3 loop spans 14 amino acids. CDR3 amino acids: CASSLMAGVGSQFF. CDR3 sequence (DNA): TGTGCCAGCAGCTTAATGGCGGGAGTGGGTTCACAGTTCTTC.

The CDR3, as DNA: TGTGCCAGCTCACCGGTCGCTAGCGGGAGCAATGAGCAGTTCTTC. This translates into CASSPVASGSNEQFF. The J gene is TRBJ2-1, the V gene TRBV18, with TRBD2 matching 10 bases. CDR1 is KGHSH, CDR2 LQKENI, per germline. The CDR3 totals 15 residues. Trimming removed 3 bases from V and 6 bases from J; junction bases left unmatched: 5.

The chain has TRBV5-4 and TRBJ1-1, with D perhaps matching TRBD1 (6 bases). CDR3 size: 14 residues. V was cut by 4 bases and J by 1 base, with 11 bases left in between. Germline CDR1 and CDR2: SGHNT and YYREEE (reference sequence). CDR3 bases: TGTGCCAGCAGCCCGGGACAAACGAACACTGAAGCTTTCTTT. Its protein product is CASSPGQTNTEAFF.

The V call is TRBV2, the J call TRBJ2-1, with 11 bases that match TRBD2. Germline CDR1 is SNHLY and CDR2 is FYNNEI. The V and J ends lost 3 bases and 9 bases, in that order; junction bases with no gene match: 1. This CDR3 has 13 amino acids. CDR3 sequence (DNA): TGTGCCAGCAGTGAGCTAGCGGGAGGTGAGCAGTTCTTC. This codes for CASSELAGGEQFF.

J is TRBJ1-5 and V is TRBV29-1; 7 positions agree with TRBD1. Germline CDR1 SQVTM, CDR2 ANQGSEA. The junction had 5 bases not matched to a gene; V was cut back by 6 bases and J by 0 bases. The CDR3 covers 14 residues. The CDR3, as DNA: TGCAGCGTAGCGGACAGGAATAGCAATCAGCCCCAGCATTTT. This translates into CSVADRNSNQPQHF.

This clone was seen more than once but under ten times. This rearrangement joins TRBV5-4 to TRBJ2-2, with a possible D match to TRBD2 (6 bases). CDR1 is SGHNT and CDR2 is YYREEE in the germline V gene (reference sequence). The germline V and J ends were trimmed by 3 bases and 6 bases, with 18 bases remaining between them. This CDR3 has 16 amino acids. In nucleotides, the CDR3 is TGTGCCAGCAGCTACCCAGGAGGGGATAGGGCCGGGGAGCTGTTTTTT. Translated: CASSYPGGDRAGELFF.

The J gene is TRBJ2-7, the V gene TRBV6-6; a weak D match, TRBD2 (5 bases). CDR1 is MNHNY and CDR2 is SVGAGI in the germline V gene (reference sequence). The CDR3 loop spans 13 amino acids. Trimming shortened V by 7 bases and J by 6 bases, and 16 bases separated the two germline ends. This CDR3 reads CASTQSAGGEQYF. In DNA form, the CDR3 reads TGTGCCAGCACCCAATCTGCGGGCGGCGAGCAGTACTTC.

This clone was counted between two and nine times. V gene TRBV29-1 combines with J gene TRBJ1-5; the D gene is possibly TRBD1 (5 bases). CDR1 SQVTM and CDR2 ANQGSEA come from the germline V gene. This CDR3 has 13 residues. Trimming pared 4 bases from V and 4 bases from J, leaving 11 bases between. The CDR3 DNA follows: TGCAGCGTTGTGCTCCAGGGAAATCAGCCCCAGCATTTT. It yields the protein CSVVLQGNQPQHF.

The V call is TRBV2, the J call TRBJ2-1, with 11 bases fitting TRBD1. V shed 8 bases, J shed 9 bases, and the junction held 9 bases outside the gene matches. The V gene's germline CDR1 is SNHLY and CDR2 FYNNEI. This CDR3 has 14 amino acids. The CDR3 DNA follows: TGTGCCAGCTACTCCGGACAGGGGGCGGGTGAGCAGTTCTTC. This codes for CASYSGQGAGEQFF.

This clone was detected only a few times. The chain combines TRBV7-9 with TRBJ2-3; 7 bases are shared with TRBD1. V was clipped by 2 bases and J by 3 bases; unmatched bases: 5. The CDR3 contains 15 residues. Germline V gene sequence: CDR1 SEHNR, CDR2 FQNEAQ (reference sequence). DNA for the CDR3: TGTGCCAGCAGCTTATTAGGGGGCCGGACAGATACGCAGTATTTT. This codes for CASSLLGGRTDTQYF.

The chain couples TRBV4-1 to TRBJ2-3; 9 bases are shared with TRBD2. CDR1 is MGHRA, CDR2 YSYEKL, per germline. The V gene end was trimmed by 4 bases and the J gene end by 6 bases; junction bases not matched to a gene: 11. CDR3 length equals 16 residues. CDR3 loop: CASSPQTGLASDTQYF. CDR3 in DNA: TGCGCCAGCAGCCCACAGACGGGACTAGCATCGGATACGCAGTATTTT.